These T cell receptor beta chains were read from a single sample in a study of cytomegalovirus exposure and HLA in healthy donors. Profiling relied on immunoSEQ multiplex PCR, and the TCRdb table lists in-frame clones only, not all of them. The sample includes 77,000 or so clones. The material sequenced was PBMCs. The receptor source for this set is a man aged 25 to 40 in good health and CMV-seronegative. CDR3s include the opening cysteine and the closing phenylalanine or tryptophan. The order of the fields is J gene, V gene, clone size, CDR3 length, D gene, CDR3 DNA, CDR3 protein. D genes are given only for firm matches. Clone sizes are given selectively: once, few, many, or a class where the clone is expanded.

j_call: TRBJ2-7; v_call: TRBV18; clone_size: NA; cdr3_length: 15; d_call: NA; cdr3_nt: TGTGCCAGCTCACCCAGGGTGTCTGTTCTGAACGAGCAGTACTTC; cdr3_aa: CASSPRVSVLNEQYF
j_call: TRBJ1-5; v_call: TRBV5-5; clone_size: NA; cdr3_length: 14; d_call: TRBD1; cdr3_nt: TGTGCCAGCAGTTTTTGGACAGGGTCTCGGCCCCAGCATTTT; cdr3_aa: CASSFWTGSRPQHF
j_call: TRBJ2-3; v_call: TRBV18; clone_size: NA; cdr3_length: 13; d_call: NA; cdr3_nt: TGTGCCAGCTCACCAAGGGGTCCCGATACGCAGTATTTT; cdr3_aa: CASSPRGPDTQYF
j_call: TRBJ2-7; v_call: TRBV7-9; clone_size: medium-sized; cdr3_length: 12; d_call: NA; cdr3_nt: TGTGCCAGCAGCTTTCCAGGGTACGAGCAGTACTTC; cdr3_aa: CASSFPGYEQYF
j_call: TRBJ2-7; v_call: TRBV5-1; clone_size: NA; cdr3_length: 16; d_call: TRBD1; cdr3_nt: TGCGCCAGCAGCGGCCGGGACAGCCCTCAGTCCTACGAGCAGTACTTC; cdr3_aa: CASSGRDSPQSYEQYF
j_call: TRBJ1-1; v_call: TRBV5-1; clone_size: NA; cdr3_length: 14; d_call: TRBD1; cdr3_nt: TGCGCCAGCAGCCTACAGGGGGCGCAGGGTGAAGCTTTCTTT; cdr3_aa: CASSLQGAQGEAFF
j_call: TRBJ2-7; v_call: TRBV18; clone_size: NA; cdr3_length: 14; d_call: TRBD1; cdr3_nt: TGTGCCAGCTCACCACGGGACAGGGGATACGAGCAGTACTTC; cdr3_aa: CASSPRDRGYEQYF
j_call: TRBJ2-1; v_call: TRBV2; clone_size: NA; cdr3_length: 15; d_call: TRBD2; cdr3_nt: TGTGCCAGCACCATAGCGGGAGGGCCGGTAAATGAGCAGTTCTTC; cdr3_aa: CASTIAGGPVNEQFF
j_call: TRBJ2-3; v_call: TRBV9; clone_size: NA; cdr3_length: 17; d_call: TRBD1; cdr3_nt: TGTGCCAGCAGCGCACGACAGGGAGCCATAAGCACAGATACGCAGTATTTT; cdr3_aa: CASSARQGAISTDTQYF
j_call: TRBJ2-1; v_call: TRBV7-2; clone_size: NA; cdr3_length: 16; d_call: NA; cdr3_nt: TGTGCCAGCAGCTTAAGGTTAGGGGCAGAAGACAATGAGCAGTTCTTC; cdr3_aa: CASSLRLGAEDNEQFF
j_call: TRBJ1-5; v_call: TRBV6-1; clone_size: NA; cdr3_length: 16; d_call: TRBD1; cdr3_nt: TGTGCCAGCAGTGTCAGGGGGCGCGTTGACAATCAGCCCCAGCATTTT; cdr3_aa: CASSVRGRVDNQPQHF
j_call: TRBJ1-1; v_call: TRBV28; clone_size: NA; cdr3_length: 15; d_call: TRBD1; cdr3_nt: TGTGCCAGCAGTTTGCCCGGGACAGGGATCACTGAAGCTTTCTTT; cdr3_aa: CASSLPGTGITEAFF
j_call: TRBJ2-7; v_call: TRBV6-5; clone_size: NA; cdr3_length: 16; d_call: NA; cdr3_nt: TGTGCCAGCAGTTACTCGCAAATAGGAGGGTCCTACGAGCAGTACTTC; cdr3_aa: CASSYSQIGGSYEQYF
j_call: TRBJ2-7; v_call: TRBV7-8; clone_size: NA; cdr3_length: 12; d_call: NA; cdr3_nt: TGTGCCAGCAGCACCGAGGGCTACGAGCAGTACTTC; cdr3_aa: CASSTEGYEQYF
j_call: TRBJ1-5; v_call: TRBV6-1; clone_size: NA; cdr3_length: 14; d_call: NA; cdr3_nt: TGTGCCAGCAGAGACACAGGTATTGGACAGCCCCAGCATTTT; cdr3_aa: CASRDTGIGQPQHF
j_call: TRBJ2-7; v_call: TRBV9; clone_size: NA; cdr3_length: 14; d_call: NA; cdr3_nt: TGTGCCAGCAGCGCCCGGGTCTTTTCCTACGAGCAGTACTTC; cdr3_aa: CASSARVFSYEQYF
j_call: TRBJ2-7; v_call: TRBV6-1; clone_size: NA; cdr3_length: 12; d_call: NA; cdr3_nt: TGTGCCATCCTTTGGCCGCCGTCGGGGCAGTACTTC; cdr3_aa: CAILWPPSGQYF
j_call: TRBJ2-1; v_call: TRBV9; clone_size: NA; cdr3_length: 17; d_call: TRBD2; cdr3_nt: TGTGCCAGCAGCGTAGGGGGGACTAGCGGGGGATACAATGAGCAGTTCTTC; cdr3_aa: CASSVGGTSGGYNEQFF
j_call: TRBJ2-7; v_call: TRBV7-8; clone_size: NA; cdr3_length: 17; d_call: TRBD2; cdr3_nt: TGTGCCAGCAGCTTACCTCAGCGGGGGCCGCCGAGGACGGAGCAGTACTTC; cdr3_aa: CASSLPQRGPPRTEQYF
j_call: TRBJ2-7; v_call: TRBV5-6; clone_size: NA; cdr3_length: 12; d_call: NA; cdr3_nt: TGTGCCAGCAGCTTGTTAGACTACGAGCAGTACTTC; cdr3_aa: CASSLLDYEQYF
j_call: TRBJ2-5; v_call: TRBV6-1; clone_size: NA; cdr3_length: 14; d_call: NA; cdr3_nt: TGTGCCAGCAGTGAGGGGCAGGGGCAAGAGCCCCAGTACTTC; cdr3_aa: CASSEGQGQEPQYF
j_call: TRBJ2-7; v_call: TRBV5-5; clone_size: NA; cdr3_length: 14; d_call: TRBD1; cdr3_nt: TGTGCCAGCAGCTTGGGGACAGGCGGGTACGAGCAGTACTTC; cdr3_aa: CASSLGTGGYEQYF
j_call: TRBJ1-5; v_call: TRBV29-1; clone_size: NA; cdr3_length: 13; d_call: NA; cdr3_nt: TGCAGCGTCGTTACAGATAGCAATCAGCCCCAGCATTTT; cdr3_aa: CSVVTDSNQPQHF
j_call: TRBJ2-7; v_call: TRBV4-2; clone_size: NA; cdr3_length: 16; d_call: NA; cdr3_nt: TGTGCCAGCAGCCAGCAGGCGGCAGGGGGGCTCTACGAGCAGTACTTC; cdr3_aa: CASSQQAAGGLYEQYF
j_call: TRBJ2-7; v_call: TRBV9; clone_size: NA; cdr3_length: 14; d_call: TRBD1; cdr3_nt: TGTGCCAGCAGCGGGGGACAGCTACGCTACGAGCAGTACTTC; cdr3_aa: CASSGGQLRYEQYF
j_call: TRBJ1-4; v_call: TRBV6-1; clone_size: NA; cdr3_length: 12; d_call: NA; cdr3_nt: TGTGCCAGCAGTGGGCCAGGCACGGGGCTGTTTTTT; cdr3_aa: CASSGPGTGLFF
j_call: TRBJ2-2; v_call: TRBV6-5; clone_size: NA; cdr3_length: 15; d_call: NA; cdr3_nt: TGTGCCAGCACTCAACCAGGGTTGGACACCGGGGAGCTGTTTTTT; cdr3_aa: CASTQPGLDTGELFF
j_call: TRBJ2-5; v_call: TRBV4-2; clone_size: NA; cdr3_length: 15; d_call: TRBD1; cdr3_nt: TGTGCCAGCAGCCAATTCGCAGGGGGCGCAGAGACCCAGTACTTC; cdr3_aa: CASSQFAGGAETQYF
j_call: TRBJ1-5; v_call: TRBV7-8; clone_size: NA; cdr3_length: 14; d_call: NA; cdr3_nt: TGTGCCAGCAGCTTTTACAGTAGCAATCAGCCCCAGCATTTT; cdr3_aa: CASSFYSSNQPQHF
j_call: TRBJ1-3; v_call: TRBV6-5; clone_size: NA; cdr3_length: 15; d_call: NA; cdr3_nt: TGTGCCAGCAGTTACTCGATAGGGACAGGAAACACCATATATTTT; cdr3_aa: CASSYSIGTGNTIYF
j_call: TRBJ1-6; v_call: TRBV16; clone_size: NA; cdr3_length: 14; d_call: NA; cdr3_nt: TGTGCCAGCAGCCATGGAGGGCGGAATTCACCCCTCCACTTT; cdr3_aa: CASSHGGRNSPLHF
j_call: TRBJ1-4; v_call: TRBV7-7; clone_size: NA; cdr3_length: 15; d_call: TRBD1; cdr3_nt: TGTGCTAGCAGCTTATCGGGACAGGGACCGGAAAAACTGTTTTTT; cdr3_aa: CASSLSGQGPEKLFF
j_call: TRBJ1-1; v_call: TRBV5-1; clone_size: NA; cdr3_length: 14; d_call: TRBD1; cdr3_nt: TGCGCCAGCAGCGCACAGGGGTATAGGACTGAAGCTTTCTTT; cdr3_aa: CASSAQGYRTEAFF